The clone carrying this T cell receptor beta chain was observed a handful of times. MiXCR, run by TCRdb on the 5' RACE reads, gives a single entry per CDR3 protein. The sample has roughly 500,000 distinct CDR3 sequences, around 21% seen once. J gave up 4 bases and V 7 bases, and 12 bases lay outside the gene matches. The CDR3 runs 15 residues. The V gene's germline CDR1 is SGHRS and CDR2 YFSETQ. This entry belongs to a study of T-cell memory formation after mild COVID-19. The TCR originated in an adult woman who had mild COVID-19 (a few samples of this study predate the infection). Cell type and time point are not known. The V call is TRBV5-1, the J call TRBJ1-2, with 8 positions matching TRBD1. The sample was PBMCs or a T cell subset sorted from them (not recorded which). CDR3 sequence reads: CASSAGQGGSYGYTF. The CDR3 DNA is TGCGCCAGCTCGGCCGGACAGGGAGGATCCTATGGCTACACCTTC.